This paragraph covers one T cell receptor beta chain sequence. Its target is unknown. The germline V and J ends were trimmed by 1 base and 2 bases, with 10 bases remaining between them. CDR3 length: 15 residues. Per germline, CDR1 MGHRA and CDR2 YSYEKL. This sample is drawn from a study of cytomegalovirus exposure and HLA in healthy donors. Assay: immunoSEQ multiplex PCR; the TCRdb copy retains only in-frame clones and omits some. The sample carries about 220,000 clones, 80% to 95% recorded once. The study, taken as a whole, reports: Confirmation was obtained in vitro that three CMV-associated chains are specific for CMV antigens. The study found most TCR sequences rare, yet found some public TCRs in many donors.

The rearrangement links TRBV4-1 to TRBJ2-3; TRBD2 might be the D (6 bases). The sample comprised PBMCs. The sequence derives from a woman aged 18 to 35 in good health and CMV-seronegative. The CDR3 nucleotides read TGCGCCAGCAGCCAAGGGCTAGCGTTCACAGATACGCAGTATTTT. It yields the protein CASSQGLAFTDTQYF.